What follows are 7 T cell receptor beta chains derived from one specimen sequenced in a study of OX40 agonist ivuxolimab in advanced cancers. The table came from immunoSEQ multiplex PCR; TCRdb's copy has only in-frame clones and leaves some out. The table shows 100,000 or so clones, with roughly 93% occurring only once. Sequencing used CD4+ or CD8+ T cells sorted from blood, obtained in a trial of the OX40 agonist ivuxolimab. These receptors all come from an adult with an advanced solid tumor such as melanoma, head and neck, liver or kidney cancer.

This chain uses TRBV5-1 with TRBJ2-7; D perhaps matches TRBD2 (6 bases). V lost 4 bases and J lost 0, with 14 bases in between. The CDR3 consists of 15 residues. The germline V gene encodes CDR1 SGHRS and CDR2 YFSETQ. The CDR3 loop is CASSLAGGSSYEQYF. The CDR3 nucleotides read TGCGCCAGCAGCCTTGCCGGGGGTAGCTCCTACGAGCAGTACTTC.

J is TRBJ2-7 and V is TRBV7-2, with 11 bases identical to TRBD2. J gave up 6 bases and V 5 bases, and 9 bases lay outside the gene matches. Germline values: CDR1 SGHTA, CDR2 FQGNSA. The CDR3 has 15 residues. The CDR3 reads CASSKLAGADVEQYF. As DNA, the CDR3 is TGTGCCAGCAGCAAACTAGCGGGAGCTGACGTCGAGCAGTACTTC.

The V and J genes are TRBV28 and TRBJ2-3; TRBD2 aligns across 14 bases. The germline CDR1 and CDR2 sequences are MDHEN and SYDVKM. The ends lost 7 bases at V and 0 bases at J; junction bases unmatched: 6. The CDR3 extends over 17 amino acids. The CDR3 reads CASTPGTSGRSTDTQYF. CDR3 nucleotides: TGTGCCAGCACTCCCGGGACTAGCGGGAGAAGCACAGATACGCAGTATTTT.

The CDR3 bases are TGTGCCAGCAGCTTGGTAGGGACAGGATCCTACGAGCAGTACTTC. It codes for CASSLVGTGSYEQYF. The rearrangement uses TRBV5-8 and TRBJ2-7; 8 bases line up with TRBD1. In germline, CDR1 is SGHTS, CDR2 YDEGEE. Germline trimming cut 0 bases from V and 1 base from J; bases unmatched to any gene: 3. The CDR3 sequence is 15 residues long.

The chain is built from TRBV6-1 and TRBJ2-7; D not resolved. The CDR3 sequence is 12 residues long. Trimming pared 1 base from V and 12 bases from J, leaving 13 bases between. Germline V gives CDR1 MNHNS, CDR2 SASEGT. The CDR3 coding sequence is TGTGCCAGCAGTGAAGGTTTATATCCCCGGTACTTC. Encoded protein: CASSEGLYPRYF.

The gene calls are TRBV2 and TRBJ1-2, with D hard to call. The V end was cut by 1 base, the J end by 0 bases, with 6 bases between. Germline-derived CDR1 and CDR2 are SNHLY and FYNNEI. The CDR3 totals 14 residues. The CDR3 bases are TGTGCCAGCAGTGAAGGCCAGCCTAACTATGGCTACACCTTC. Its protein is CASSEGQPNYGYTF.

The chain recombines TRBV10-3 with TRBJ2-7; no clear D. The V end was cut by 8 bases, the J end by 6 bases, with 8 bases between. CDR3 length equals 10 residues. Germline V gene sequence: CDR1 ENHRY, CDR2 SYGVKD. The CDR3 region has the DNA TGTGCCATCCGTGGTCCCGAGCAGTACTTC. Its translation: CAIRGPEQYF.